This T cell receptor beta chain is drawn from a study of CD8+CD57+ T cells in acquired aplastic anemia. Study outcomes and limitations: About 27 shared CD8+ CDR3s appeared highly expressed within patients' immunodominant clones.

Sequencing was done on patients that had shown CD8+CD57+ cell expansion by flow cytometry. Germline lookup yields CDR1 DFQATT and CDR2 SNEGSKA (reference sequence). J was trimmed by 4 bases and V by 5 bases; bases with no gene match: 3. The CDR3 runs 13 residues. This clonotype was picked up many times. Its antigen is not identified. Genomic DNA constituted the template upon which TCR beta VDJ and CDR3 profiling was performed. TCRdb reanalysed the reads using MiXCR and keeps one entry per CDR3 protein. The sample lists a few hundred thousand distinct CDR3 sequences, 45% to 65% occurring once. The clonotype originates from a human donor with aplastic anemia. The sequenced material came from sorted CD4+, CD8+, or CD8+CD57+ T cells (not recorded which) from PBMCs. This chain connects TRBV20-1 to TRBJ1-4; TRBD1 agrees at 8 bases. This CDR3 reads CSAGQGINEKLFF. In DNA form, the CDR3 reads TGCAGTGCTGGACAGGGAATTAATGAAAAACTGTTTTTT.